Reported below is one T cell receptor beta chain. This record belongs to a study of monozygotic twins with inflammatory bowel disease. The CDR3 length is 14 residues. Germline V lookup: CDR1 MDHEN, CDR2 SYDVKM. TCRdb processed the 5' RACE reads again and assigns one entry to each CDR3 protein, with no DNA. Its listing shows about 130,000 distinct CDR3 sequences. The chain uses TRBV28 and TRBJ2-7; TCRdb's D call of TRBD1 is untestable without DNA. The sequenced sample was blood. The sequence derives from a human donor with ulcerative colitis or Crohn's disease, or a healthy co-twin of an affected twin (not recorded which). CDR3 protein: CASSPWDKAYEQYF.